These 6 T cell receptor beta chains were all obtained from the same sample, sequenced in a study of radiotherapy plus CTLA-4 blockade in lung cancer. Assay: immunoSEQ multiplex PCR; the TCRdb copy retains only in-frame clones and omits some. The table has about 77,000 clones, less than 85% seen once. This sample comprised peripheral blood, obtained from a patient treated with radiotherapy plus ipilimumab. These receptors came from a human donor with non-small cell lung cancer whose response to radiotherapy plus ipilimumab could not be evaluated.

The chain links TRBV9 to TRBJ2-1, with 7 bases that match TRBD1. V was pared by 0 bases and J by 7 bases, with 19 bases of the junction left unmatched. Germline CDR1 is SGDLS and CDR2 is YYNGEE. The CDR3 runs to 19 residues. The CDR3 is CASSVGQWRRQGDGNEQFF. The CDR3 DNA sequence: TGTGCCAGCAGCGTAGGTCAGTGGCGGAGGCAGGGGGATGGGAATGAGCAGTTCTTC.

The chain couples TRBV18 to TRBJ1-5, with 8 bases aligning to TRBD1. From germline, CDR1 is KGHSH and CDR2 LQKENI. This CDR3 has 14 residues. After removal of 3 bases from V and 2 bases from J, the junction contained 0 bases not matched to a gene. In DNA, the CDR3 is TGTGCCAGCTCACCGACAGGGGGCAATCAGCCCCAGCATTTT. Translated, it gives CASSPTGGNQPQHF.

This clone occurred a few times. The gene calls are TRBV28 and TRBJ1-2; D is unresolved. Trimming took 10 bases from V and 7 from J, leaving 13 bases between them. The CDR3 is 11 amino acids. The V gene's germline CDR1 is MDHEN and CDR2 SYDVKM. The CDR3 protein is CATSTGFGYTF. As DNA, the CDR3 is TGTGCCACCTCCACGGGGTTTGGCTACACCTTC.

The V call is TRBV5-1, the J call TRBJ1-5; no clear D gene. Trimming cost V 4 bases and J 4 bases, with 9 bases left between them. In germline, CDR1 is SGHRS, CDR2 YFSETQ. The CDR3 runs 13 residues. CDR3 amino acids: CASSDDTNQPQHF. For the CDR3, the DNA is TGCGCCAGCAGCGACGACACGAATCAGCCCCAGCATTTT.

The chain combines TRBV29-1 with TRBJ1-1; TRBD1 agrees at 9 bases. CDR3 length equals 13 residues. CDR1 SQVTM and CDR2 ANQGSEA come from the germline V gene. V lost 7 bases to trimming and J lost 2 bases; unmatched junction nucleotides: 5. The CDR3 DNA follows: TGCAGCGCCTCGACAGGGGGAAACACTGAAGCTTTCTTT. Translation gives CSASTGGNTEAFF.

This chain links TRBV11-3 with TRBJ2-7; the match to TRBD2 covers 10 bases. The CDR3 length is 14 residues. Trimming cost V 3 bases and J 7 bases; bases outside gene matches: 6. Germline V gene sequence: CDR1 SGHNT, CDR2 YENEEA. The CDR3 nucleotides read TGTGCCAGCAGCTTTTCTAGCGGGAGCGGAGAGCAGTACTTC. Translated, it gives CASSFSSGSGEQYF.